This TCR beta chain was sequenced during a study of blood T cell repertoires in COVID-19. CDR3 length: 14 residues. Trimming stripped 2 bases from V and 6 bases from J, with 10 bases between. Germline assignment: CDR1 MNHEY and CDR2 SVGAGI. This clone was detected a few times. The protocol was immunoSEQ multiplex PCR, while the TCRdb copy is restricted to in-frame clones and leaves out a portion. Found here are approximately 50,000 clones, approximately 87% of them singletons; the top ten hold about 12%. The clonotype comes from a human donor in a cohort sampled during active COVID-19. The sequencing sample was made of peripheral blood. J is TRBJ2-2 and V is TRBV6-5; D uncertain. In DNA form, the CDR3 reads TGTGCCAGCAGTTACCGAGTCATCGCCGGGGAGCTGTTTTTT. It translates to CASSYRVIAGELFF.